This T cell receptor (beta chain) came from a study of T cells in women clearing cervical HPV infection. Of note for this clone: The read falls 3 residues short of the CDR3 end, and the missing part is taken from the germline J gene.

The CDR3 loop spans 14 amino acids. Per the germline V gene, CDR1 is SGHNT and CDR2 is YENEEA. The V and J ends lost 1 base and 10 bases respectively, with 11 bases between them. Measured with immunoSEQ multiplex PCR; TCRdb has only the in-frame clones, and not every one. This table lists over 25,000 clones. Sequenced: blood buffy coat. The chain is built from TRBV11-3 and TRBJ1-6, with D uncertain. This clonotype was sampled from a woman aged 18 to 75 with a cervical HPV16 infection that either progressed to CIN3+ or cleared (not recorded which). The CDR3 sequence: CASSLVQGSSPLHF. The CDR3 bases that were read are TGTGCCAGCAGCTTAGTACAAGGGTCCTCACCC.